Described below is a single T cell receptor beta chain sequence and its context. What it binds is not known. These data come from a study of T cell responses to AZD1222 COVID-19 vaccine. The CDR3 covers 16 residues. Germline V gives CDR1 MGHRA, CDR2 YSYEKL. Trimming pared 11 bases from V and 6 bases from J, leaving 27 bases between. Sequencing was performed with immunoSEQ multiplex PCR; in TCRdb, only in-frame clones are kept and a portion is missing. The sample includes under 150,000 clones, 80% to 95% of them seen just once. Study results and limitations: No repertoire was sampled before or during the peak T cell response, only after it. Only six or seven AZD1222 recipients tested seropositive at baseline.

The V gene is TRBV4-1, the J gene TRBJ2-3, with D perhaps assigned TRBD1 or TRBD2 (6 bases each). The sequenced sample was peripheral blood, obtained on day 0 of MenACWY control vaccination. The clonotype comes from an adult in good health. The CDR3 DNA reads as TGCGCCCCCACCCAACTGGGGGGCCCGAATTGGGATACGCAGTATTTT. This gives the protein CAPTQLGGPNWDTQYF.